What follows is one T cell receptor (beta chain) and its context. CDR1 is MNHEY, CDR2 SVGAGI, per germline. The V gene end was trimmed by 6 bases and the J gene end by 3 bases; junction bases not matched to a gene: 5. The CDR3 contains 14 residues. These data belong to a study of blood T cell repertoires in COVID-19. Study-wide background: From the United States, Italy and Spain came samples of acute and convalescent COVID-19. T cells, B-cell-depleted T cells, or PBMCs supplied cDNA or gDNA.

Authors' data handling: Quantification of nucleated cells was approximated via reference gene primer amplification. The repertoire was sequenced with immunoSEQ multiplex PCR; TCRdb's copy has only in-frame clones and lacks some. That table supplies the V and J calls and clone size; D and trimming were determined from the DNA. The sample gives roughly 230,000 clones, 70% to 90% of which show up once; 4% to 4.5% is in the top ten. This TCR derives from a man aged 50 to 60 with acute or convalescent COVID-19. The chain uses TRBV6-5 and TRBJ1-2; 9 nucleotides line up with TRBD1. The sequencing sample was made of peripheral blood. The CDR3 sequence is CASRTGGWYYGYTF. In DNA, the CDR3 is TGTGCCAGCAGAACAGGGGGCTGGTACTATGGCTACACCTTC.